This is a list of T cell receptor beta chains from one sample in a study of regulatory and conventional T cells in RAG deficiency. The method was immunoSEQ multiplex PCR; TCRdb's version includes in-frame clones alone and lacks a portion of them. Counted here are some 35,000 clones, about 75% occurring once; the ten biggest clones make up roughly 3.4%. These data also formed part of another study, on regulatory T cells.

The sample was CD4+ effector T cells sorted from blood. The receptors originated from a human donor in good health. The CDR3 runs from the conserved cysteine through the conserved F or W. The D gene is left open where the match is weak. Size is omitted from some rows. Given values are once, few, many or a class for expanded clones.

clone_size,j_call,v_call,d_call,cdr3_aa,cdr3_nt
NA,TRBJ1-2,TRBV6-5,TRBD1,CASSKDRATNYGYTF,TGTGCCAGCAGTAAGGACAGGGCCACTAACTATGGCTACACCTTC
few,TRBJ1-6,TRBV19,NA,CASSERGGSPLHF,TGTGCCAGTAGTGAGAGGGGGGGCTCACCCCTCCACTTT
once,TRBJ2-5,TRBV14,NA,CASSRAQGQETQYF,TGTGCCAGCAGCCGAGCACAAGGGCAAGAGACCCAGTACTTC
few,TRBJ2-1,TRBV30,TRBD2,CAWRLAGGGDEQFF,TGTGCCTGGAGGCTAGCGGGGGGAGGAGATGAGCAGTTCTTC
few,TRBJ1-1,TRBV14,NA,CASSQDRGLTEAFF,TGTGCCAGCAGCCAAGACCGGGGCCTGACTGAAGCTTTCTTT
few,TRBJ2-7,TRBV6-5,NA,CASSRLQGGGNEQYF,TGTGCCAGCAGCCGACTCCAGGGGGGAGGGAACGAGCAGTACTTC
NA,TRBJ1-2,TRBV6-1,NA,CASSSDSYGYTF,TGTGCCAGCAGTTCAGACAGCTATGGCTACACCTTC
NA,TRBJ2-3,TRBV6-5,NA,CASSYRRSTDTQYF,TGTGCCAGCAGTTACAGGCGGAGCACAGATACGCAGTATTTT
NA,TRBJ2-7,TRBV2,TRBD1,CASRVGQDYEQYF,TGTGCCAGCAGGGTTGGACAGGACTACGAGCAGTACTTC
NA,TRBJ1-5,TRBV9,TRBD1,CASSVGGGDRDRFQPQHF,TGTGCCAGCAGCGTAGGAGGTGGGGACAGGGACCGCTTTCAGCCCCAGCATTTT
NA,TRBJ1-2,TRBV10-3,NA,CATEGDLRGTYGYTF,TGTGCCACTGAAGGCGACCTACGGGGCACCTATGGCTACACCTTC
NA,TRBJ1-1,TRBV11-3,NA,CASSLLRDTEAFF,TGTGCCAGCAGCCTACTTCGGGATACTGAAGCTTTCTTT
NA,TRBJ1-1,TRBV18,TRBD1,CASSDNRDRRSFF,TGTGCCAGCTCAGACAACCGGGACAGGCGCAGTTTCTTT
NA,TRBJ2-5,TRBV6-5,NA,CASSGDHRQTQYF,TGTGCCAGCAGTGGCGACCATCGGCAGACCCAGTACTTC